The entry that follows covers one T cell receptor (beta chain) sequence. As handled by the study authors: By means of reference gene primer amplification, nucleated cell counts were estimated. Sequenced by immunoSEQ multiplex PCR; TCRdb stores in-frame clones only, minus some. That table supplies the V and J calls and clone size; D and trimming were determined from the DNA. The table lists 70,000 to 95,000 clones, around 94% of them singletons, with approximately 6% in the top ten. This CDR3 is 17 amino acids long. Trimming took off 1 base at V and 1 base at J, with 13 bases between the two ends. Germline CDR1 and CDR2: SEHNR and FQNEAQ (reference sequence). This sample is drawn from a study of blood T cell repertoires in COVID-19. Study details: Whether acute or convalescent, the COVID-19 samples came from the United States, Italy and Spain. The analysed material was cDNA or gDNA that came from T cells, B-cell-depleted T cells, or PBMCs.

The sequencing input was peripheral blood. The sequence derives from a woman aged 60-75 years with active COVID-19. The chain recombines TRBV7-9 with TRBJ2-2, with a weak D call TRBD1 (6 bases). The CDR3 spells CASSLGRQVLNTGELFF. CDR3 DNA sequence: TGTGCCAGCAGCTTAGGAAGACAGGTTTTGAACACCGGGGAGCTGTTTTTT.